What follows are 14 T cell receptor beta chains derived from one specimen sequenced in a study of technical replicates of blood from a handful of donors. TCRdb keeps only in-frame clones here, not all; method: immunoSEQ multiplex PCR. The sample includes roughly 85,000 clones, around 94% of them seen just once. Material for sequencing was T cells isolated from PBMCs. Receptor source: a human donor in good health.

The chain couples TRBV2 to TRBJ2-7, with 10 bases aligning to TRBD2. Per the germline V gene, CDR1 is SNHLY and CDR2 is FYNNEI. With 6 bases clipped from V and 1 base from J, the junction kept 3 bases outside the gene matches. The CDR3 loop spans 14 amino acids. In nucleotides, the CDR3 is TGTGCCAGCAGCTATAGCGGGGGGTCCTACGAGCAGTACTTC. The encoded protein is CASSYSGGSYEQYF.

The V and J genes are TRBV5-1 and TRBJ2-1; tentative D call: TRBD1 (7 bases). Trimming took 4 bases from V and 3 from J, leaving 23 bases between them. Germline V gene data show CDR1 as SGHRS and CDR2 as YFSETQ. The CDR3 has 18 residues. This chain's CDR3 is CASSGRRQGVGGYNEQFF. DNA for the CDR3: TGCGCCAGCAGCGGGAGGAGACAGGGAGTCGGGGGCTACAATGAGCAGTTCTTC.

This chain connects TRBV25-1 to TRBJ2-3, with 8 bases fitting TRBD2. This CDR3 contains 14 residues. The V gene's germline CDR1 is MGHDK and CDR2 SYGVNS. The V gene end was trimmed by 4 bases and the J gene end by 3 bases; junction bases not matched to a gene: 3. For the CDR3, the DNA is TGTGCCAGCAGTGCGGGGGGGTGGACAGATACGCAGTATTTT. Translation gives CASSAGGWTDTQYF.

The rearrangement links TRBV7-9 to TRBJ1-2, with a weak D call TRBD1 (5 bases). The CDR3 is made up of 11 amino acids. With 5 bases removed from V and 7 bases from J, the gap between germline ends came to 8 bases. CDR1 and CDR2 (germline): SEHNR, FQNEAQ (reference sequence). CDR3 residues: CASSQGGGYTF. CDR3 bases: TGTGCCAGCAGCCAGGGTGGTGGCTACACCTTC.

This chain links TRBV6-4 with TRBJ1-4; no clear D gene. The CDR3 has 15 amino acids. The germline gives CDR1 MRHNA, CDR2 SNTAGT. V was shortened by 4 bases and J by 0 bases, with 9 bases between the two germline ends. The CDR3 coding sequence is TGTGCCAGCAGTGCAGGACTCGCAACTAATGAAAAACTGTTTTTT. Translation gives CASSAGLATNEKLFF.

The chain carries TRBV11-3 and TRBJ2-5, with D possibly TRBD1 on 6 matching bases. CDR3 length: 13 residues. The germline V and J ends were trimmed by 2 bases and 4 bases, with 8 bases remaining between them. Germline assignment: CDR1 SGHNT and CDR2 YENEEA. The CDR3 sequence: CASSLQGGETQYF. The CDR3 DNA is TGTGCCAGCAGCTTACAAGGGGGAGAGACCCAGTACTTC.

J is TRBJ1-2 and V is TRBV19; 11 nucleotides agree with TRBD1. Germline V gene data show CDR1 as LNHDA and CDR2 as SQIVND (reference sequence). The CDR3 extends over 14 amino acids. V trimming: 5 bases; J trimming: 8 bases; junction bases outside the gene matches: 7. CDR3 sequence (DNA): TGTGCCAGTAGTGATGGACAGGGGGCGGCGGGCTACACCTTC. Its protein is CASSDGQGAAGYTF.

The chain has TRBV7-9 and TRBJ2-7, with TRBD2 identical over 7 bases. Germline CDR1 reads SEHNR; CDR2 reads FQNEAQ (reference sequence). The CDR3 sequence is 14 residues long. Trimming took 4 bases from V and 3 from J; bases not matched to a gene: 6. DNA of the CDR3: TGTGCCAGCAGCTCTAGCGGAGGAAGCTACGAGCAGTACTTC. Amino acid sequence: CASSSSGGSYEQYF.

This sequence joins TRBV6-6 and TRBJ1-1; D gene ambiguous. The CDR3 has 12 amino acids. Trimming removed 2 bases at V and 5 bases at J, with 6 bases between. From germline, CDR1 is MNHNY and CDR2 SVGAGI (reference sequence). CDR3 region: CASSYGETEAFF. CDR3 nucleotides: TGTGCCAGCAGTTACGGGGAGACTGAAGCTTTCTTT.

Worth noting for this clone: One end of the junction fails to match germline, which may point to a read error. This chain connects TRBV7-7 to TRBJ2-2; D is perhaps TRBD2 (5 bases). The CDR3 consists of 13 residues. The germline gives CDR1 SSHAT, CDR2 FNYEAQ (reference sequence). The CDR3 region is CASSWTNTGELFF. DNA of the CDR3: TGTGCTAGCAGCTGGACTAACACCGGGGAGCTGTTTTTT.

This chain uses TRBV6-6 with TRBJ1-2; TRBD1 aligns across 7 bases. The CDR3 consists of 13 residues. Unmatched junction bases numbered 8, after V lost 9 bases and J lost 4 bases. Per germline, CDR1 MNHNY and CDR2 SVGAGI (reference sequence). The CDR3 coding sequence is TGTGCCAGTTGTGCCAGGGGGACCTATGGCTACACCTTC. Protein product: CASCARGTYGYTF.

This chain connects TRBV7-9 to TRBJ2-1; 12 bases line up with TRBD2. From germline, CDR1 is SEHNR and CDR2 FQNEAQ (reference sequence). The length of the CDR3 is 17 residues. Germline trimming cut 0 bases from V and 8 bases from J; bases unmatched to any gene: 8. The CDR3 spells CASSLALAGGYGDEQFF. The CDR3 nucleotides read TGTGCCAGCAGCTTAGCCCTAGCGGGAGGGTATGGGGATGAGCAGTTCTTC.

The CDR3 sequence: CASSSLAGGQETQYF. The CDR3 DNA reads as TGTGCCAGCAGTTCCCTAGCGGGGGGCCAAGAGACCCAGTACTTC. V usage is TRBV5-4 and J usage is TRBJ2-5; 11 bases align to TRBD2. The CDR3 contains 15 residues. V was pared by 5 bases and J by 1 base, with 4 bases of the junction left unmatched. Looked up from germline, CDR1 is SGHNT and CDR2 is YYREEE (reference sequence). Using reference TRBV5-4 and TRBJ2-5 for the parts outside the CDR3, the full variable domain is ETGVTQSPTHLIKTRGQQVTLRCSSQSGHNTVSWYQQALGQGPQFIFQYYREEENGRGNFPPRFSGLQFPNYSSELNVNALELDDSALYLCASSSLAGGQETQYFGPGTRLLVL.

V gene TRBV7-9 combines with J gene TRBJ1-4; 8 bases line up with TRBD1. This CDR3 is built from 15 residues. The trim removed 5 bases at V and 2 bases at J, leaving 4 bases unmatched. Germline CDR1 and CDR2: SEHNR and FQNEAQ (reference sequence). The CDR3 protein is CASSPSGGTNEKLFF. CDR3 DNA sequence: TGTGCCAGCAGCCCTTCAGGGGGCACTAATGAAAAACTGTTTTTT.